Reported below is one T cell receptor (beta chain). The antigen is not known. The germline gives CDR1 SGDLS, CDR2 YYNGEE. The CDR3 totals 15 residues. The data were taken from a study of cytomegalovirus exposure and HLA in healthy donors. Whole-study findings and limits: Researchers catalogued under 200 TCR beta chains as cytomegalovirus-associated. Later on, an analysis found that several of the most significant clusters appeared to be linked to common viral pathogens, which included parvovirus B19.

All the people who gave samples were healthy bone marrow donors. The study sampled nominally healthy donors, though unrecorded immune exposures were likely. The PCR was carried out with 60 Vbeta primers and 13 Jbeta primers. Sequenced by immunoSEQ multiplex PCR; TCRdb stores in-frame clones only, minus some. The data show roughly 69,000 clones, with 73% seen just once and about 5.5% held by the top ten. Sequenced: PBMCs. The TCR sequence derives from a man between 45 and 60 years old in good health and CMV-seronegative. The chain combines TRBV9 with TRBJ2-5, with 7 bases fitting TRBD1. The J call may be mistaken, given a closer DNA end match to TRBJ2-7. The CDR3 nucleotides are TGTGCCAGCAGCCAGACCGGGACAGCGACCTACGAGCAGTACTTC. This codes for CASSQTGTATYEQYF.